This T cell receptor (beta chain) was retrieved from a study of identical twins. Notes on the study in general: The abundant beta clonotypes from cord blood had fewer insertions, and memory repertoires had none of this.

TCRdb reprocessed the 5' RACE reads via MiXCR and lists one record per CDR3 protein. The sample shows a few hundred thousand distinct CDR3 sequences, approximately 14% of them seen only once. Healthy Caucasians provided all donations. This clonotype was detected ten times or more. Its specificity is unknown. CDR1 is SEHNR and CDR2 is FQNEAQ in the germline V gene (reference sequence). This CDR3 is built from 12 residues. Trimming took off 6 bases at V and 6 bases at J, with 9 bases between the two ends. This same sample was also part of a study on yellow fever vaccine responses in identical twins.

The clonotype was recovered from a woman between 18 and 29 years old in good health. The sequencing sample was made of CD4+ T cells sorted from blood. The chain joins TRBV7-9 to TRBJ2-1, with D perhaps matching TRBD1 (5 bases). DNA for the CDR3: TGTGCCAGCAGTGCGCAGGGCAATGAGCAGTTCTTC. The encoded protein is CASSAQGNEQFF.